This T cell receptor beta chain was observed in a study of T cell repertoires in cytomegalovirus infection. CDR3 length: 13 residues. V shed 8 bases and J shed 6 bases, with 17 bases lying between them. The germline gives CDR1 SGHVS, CDR2 FNYEAQ. Via MiXCR, TCRdb re-called the reads, giving one row per CDR3 protein. The sample contains 550,000 to 850,000 distinct CDR3 sequences, 30% to 40% of which appear only once. A word on this clonotype: The antigen remains undetermined.

Regarding the study as a whole: Accumulated public TCR beta family frequency recognized individuals carrying CMV together with the relevant HLA.

The chain carries TRBV7-6 and TRBJ2-7; TRBD2 might be the D (5 bases). This TCR derives from a human donor in good health (CMV status not recorded). Some clones in this sample may be carry-over from other donors' samples. This sample comprised cultured PBMCs, obtained from culture after CMV antigen stimulation. In DNA form, the CDR3 reads TGTGCCAGCTCCCGCCCTAGCTCTCGCGAGCAGTACTTC. As protein: CASSRPSSREQYF.